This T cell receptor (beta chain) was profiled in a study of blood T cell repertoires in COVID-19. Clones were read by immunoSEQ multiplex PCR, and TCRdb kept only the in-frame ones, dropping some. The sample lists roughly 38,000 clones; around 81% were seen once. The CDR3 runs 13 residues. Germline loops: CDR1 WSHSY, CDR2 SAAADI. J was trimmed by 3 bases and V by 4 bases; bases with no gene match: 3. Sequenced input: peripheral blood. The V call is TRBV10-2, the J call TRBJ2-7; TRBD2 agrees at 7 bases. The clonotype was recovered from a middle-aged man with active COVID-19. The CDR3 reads CASSVPGGYEQYF. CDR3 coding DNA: TGCGCCAGCAGTGTCCCGGGGGGCTACGAGCAGTACTTC.